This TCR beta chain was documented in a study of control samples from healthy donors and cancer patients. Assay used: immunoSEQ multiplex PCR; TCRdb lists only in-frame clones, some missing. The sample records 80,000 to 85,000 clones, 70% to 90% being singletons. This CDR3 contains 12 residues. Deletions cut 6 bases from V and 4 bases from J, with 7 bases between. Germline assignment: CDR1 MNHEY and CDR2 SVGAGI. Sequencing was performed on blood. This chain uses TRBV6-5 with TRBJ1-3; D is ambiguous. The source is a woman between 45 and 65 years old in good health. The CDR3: CASRTTGNTIYF. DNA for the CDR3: TGTGCCAGCAGAACGACAGGAAACACCATATATTTT.